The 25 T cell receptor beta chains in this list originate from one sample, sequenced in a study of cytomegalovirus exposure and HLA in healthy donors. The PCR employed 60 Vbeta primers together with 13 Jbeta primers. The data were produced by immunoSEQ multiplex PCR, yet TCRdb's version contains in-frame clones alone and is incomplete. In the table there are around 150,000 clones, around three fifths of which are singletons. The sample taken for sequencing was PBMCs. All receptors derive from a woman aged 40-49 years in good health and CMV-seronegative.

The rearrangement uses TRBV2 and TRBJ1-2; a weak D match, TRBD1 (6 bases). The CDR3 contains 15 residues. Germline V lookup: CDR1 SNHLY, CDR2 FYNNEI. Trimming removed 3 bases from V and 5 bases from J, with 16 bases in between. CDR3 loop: CASSDRGGTRYGYTF. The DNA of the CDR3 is TGTGCCAGCAGTGATCGCGGGGGGACAAGATATGGCTACACCTTC.

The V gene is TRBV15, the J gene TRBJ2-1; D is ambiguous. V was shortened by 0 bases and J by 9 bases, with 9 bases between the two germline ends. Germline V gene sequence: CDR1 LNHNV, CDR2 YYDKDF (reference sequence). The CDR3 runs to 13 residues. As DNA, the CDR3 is TGTGCCACCAGCAGAGATGTCGTCGGTGAGCAGTTCTTC. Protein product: CATSRDVVGEQFF.

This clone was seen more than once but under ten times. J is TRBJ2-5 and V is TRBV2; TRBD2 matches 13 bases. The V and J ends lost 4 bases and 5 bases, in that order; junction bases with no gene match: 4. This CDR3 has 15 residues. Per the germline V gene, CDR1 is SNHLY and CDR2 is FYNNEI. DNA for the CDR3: TGTGCCAGCAGTGTCTCGGGACTAGCGGGGGAGACCCAGTACTTC. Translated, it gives CASSVSGLAGETQYF.

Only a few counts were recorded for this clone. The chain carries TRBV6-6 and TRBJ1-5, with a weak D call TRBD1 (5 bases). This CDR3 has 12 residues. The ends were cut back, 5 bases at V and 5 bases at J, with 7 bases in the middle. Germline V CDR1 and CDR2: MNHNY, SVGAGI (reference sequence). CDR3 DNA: TGTGCCAGCAGTCTACAGGATCAGCCCCAGCATTTT. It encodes CASSLQDQPQHF.

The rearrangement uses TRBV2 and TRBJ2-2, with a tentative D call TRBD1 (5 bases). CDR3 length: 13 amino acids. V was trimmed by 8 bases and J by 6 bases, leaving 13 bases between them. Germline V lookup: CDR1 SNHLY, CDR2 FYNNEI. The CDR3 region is CASGLIGAGELFF. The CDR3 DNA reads TGTGCCAGCGGTCTTATAGGGGCCGGGGAGCTGTTTTTT.

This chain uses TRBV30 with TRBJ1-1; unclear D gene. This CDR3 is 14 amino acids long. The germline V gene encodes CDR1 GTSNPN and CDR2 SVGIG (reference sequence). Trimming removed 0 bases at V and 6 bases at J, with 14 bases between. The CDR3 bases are TGTGCCTGGAGTGTATCCTCGAATCGGGCTGAAGCTTTCTTT. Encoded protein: CAWSVSSNRAEAFF.

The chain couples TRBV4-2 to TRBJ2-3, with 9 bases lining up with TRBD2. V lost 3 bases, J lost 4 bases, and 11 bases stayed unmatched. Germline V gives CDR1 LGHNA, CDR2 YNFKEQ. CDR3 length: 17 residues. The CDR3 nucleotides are TGTGCCAGCAGCCAGGAAGCTCTAGCGGGGAAGCCAGATACGCAGTATTTT. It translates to CASSQEALAGKPDTQYF.

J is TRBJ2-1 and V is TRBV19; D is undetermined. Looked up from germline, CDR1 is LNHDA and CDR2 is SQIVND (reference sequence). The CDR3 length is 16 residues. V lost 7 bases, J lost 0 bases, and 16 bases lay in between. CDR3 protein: CASTPRRPSSYNEQFF. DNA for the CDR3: TGTGCCAGTACCCCCCGGCGGCCTAGCTCCTACAATGAGCAGTTCTTC.

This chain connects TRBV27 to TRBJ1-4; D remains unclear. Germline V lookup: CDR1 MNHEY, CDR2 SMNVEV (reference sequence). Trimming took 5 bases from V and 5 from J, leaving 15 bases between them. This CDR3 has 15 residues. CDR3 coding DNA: TGTGCCAGCAGTGTAATGGGCCTACCGAATGAAAAACTGTTTTTT. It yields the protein CASSVMGLPNEKLFF.

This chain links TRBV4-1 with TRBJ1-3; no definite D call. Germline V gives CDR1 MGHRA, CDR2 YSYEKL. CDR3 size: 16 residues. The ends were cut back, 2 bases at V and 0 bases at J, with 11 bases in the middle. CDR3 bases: TGCGCCAGCAGCCAATTTCTTGTATCCTCTGGAAACACCATATATTTT. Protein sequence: CASSQFLVSSGNTIYF.

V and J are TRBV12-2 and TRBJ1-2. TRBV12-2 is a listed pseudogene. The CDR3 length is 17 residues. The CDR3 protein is CASRSPEGQGKGDGYTF. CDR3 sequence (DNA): TGTGCAAGTCGCAGCCCGGAGGGGCAGGGAAAAGGAGATGGCTACACCTTC.

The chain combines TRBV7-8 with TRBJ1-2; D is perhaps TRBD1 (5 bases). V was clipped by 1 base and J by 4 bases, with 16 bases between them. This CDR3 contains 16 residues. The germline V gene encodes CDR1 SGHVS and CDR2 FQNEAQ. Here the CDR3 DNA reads TGTGCCAGCAGCTTAGGGTTGACGGGGGGGAGCTATGGCTACACCTTC. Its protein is CASSLGLTGGSYGYTF.

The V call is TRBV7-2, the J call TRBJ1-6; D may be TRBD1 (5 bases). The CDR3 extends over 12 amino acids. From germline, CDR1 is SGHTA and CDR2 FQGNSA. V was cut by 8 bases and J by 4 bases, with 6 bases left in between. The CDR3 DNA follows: TGTGCCAGCCAGGGTTATAATTCACCCCTCCACTTT. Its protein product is CASQGYNSPLHF.

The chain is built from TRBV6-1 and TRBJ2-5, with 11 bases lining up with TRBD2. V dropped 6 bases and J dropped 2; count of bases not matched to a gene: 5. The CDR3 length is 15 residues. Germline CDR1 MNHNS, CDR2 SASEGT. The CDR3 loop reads CASSQGTSGQETQYF. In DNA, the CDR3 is TGTGCCAGCAGCCAGGGGACTAGCGGTCAAGAGACCCAGTACTTC.

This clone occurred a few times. Here the CDR3 DNA reads TGCGCCAGCGATCAAAGGGAGGGGCTCTCTGGGGCCAACGTCCTGACTTTC. Translation gives CASDQREGLSGANVLTF. This chain links TRBV23-1 with TRBJ2-6, with 7 bases aligning to TRBD2. TRBV23-1 is an ORF, and what it does is uncertain. V shed 8 bases, J shed 0 bases, and the junction held 10 bases outside the gene matches. The CDR3 is made up of 17 amino acids.

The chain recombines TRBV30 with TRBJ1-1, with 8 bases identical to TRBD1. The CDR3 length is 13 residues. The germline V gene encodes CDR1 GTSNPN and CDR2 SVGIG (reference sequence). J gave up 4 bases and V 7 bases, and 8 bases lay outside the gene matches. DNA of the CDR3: TGTGCCTCCCAGGACAGGGCGGGCACTGAAGCTTTCTTT. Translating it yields CASQDRAGTEAFF. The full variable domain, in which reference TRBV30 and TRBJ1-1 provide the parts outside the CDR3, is SQTIHQWPATLVQPVGSPLSLECTVEGTSNPNLYWYRQAAGRGLQLLFYSVGIGQISSEVPQNLSASRPQDRQFILSSKKLLLSDSGFYLCASQDRAGTEAFFGQGTRLTVV.

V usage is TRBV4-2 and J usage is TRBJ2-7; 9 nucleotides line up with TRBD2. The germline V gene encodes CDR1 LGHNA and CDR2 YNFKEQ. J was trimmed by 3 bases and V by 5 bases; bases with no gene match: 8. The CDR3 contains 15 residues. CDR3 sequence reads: CASSSLAGGIYEQYF. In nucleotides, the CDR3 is TGTGCCAGCAGCTCTCTGGCGGGGGGGATCTACGAGCAGTACTTC.

Written as DNA, the CDR3 is TGTGCCAGCAGTTACCATGCAGTGCCTTATGGCTACACCTTC. Translated, it gives CASSYHAVPYGYTF. This chain links TRBV6-5 with TRBJ1-2; D gene unclear. The CDR3 runs to 14 residues. CDR1 is MNHEY and CDR2 is SVGAGI in the germline V gene. The V end was cut by 2 bases, the J end by 5 bases, with 12 bases between.

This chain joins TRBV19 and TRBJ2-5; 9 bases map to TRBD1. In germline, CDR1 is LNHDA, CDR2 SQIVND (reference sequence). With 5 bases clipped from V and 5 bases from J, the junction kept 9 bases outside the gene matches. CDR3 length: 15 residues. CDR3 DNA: TGTGCCAGTAGTTTCAGGACAGGGGTATTGGAGACCCAGTACTTC. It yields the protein CASSFRTGVLETQYF. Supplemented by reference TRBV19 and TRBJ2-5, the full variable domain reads DGGITQSPKYLFRKEGQNVTLSCEQNLNHDAMYWYRQDPGQGLRLIYYSQIVNDFQKGDIAEGYSVSREKKESFPLTVTSAQKNPTAFYLCASSFRTGVLETQYFGPGTRLLVL.

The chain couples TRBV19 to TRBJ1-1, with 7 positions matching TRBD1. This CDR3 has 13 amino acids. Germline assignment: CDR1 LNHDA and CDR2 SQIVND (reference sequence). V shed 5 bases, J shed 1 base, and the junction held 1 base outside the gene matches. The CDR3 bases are TGTGCCAGTAGTCAGGGGGGGAACACTGAAGCTTTCTTT. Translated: CASSQGGNTEAFF.

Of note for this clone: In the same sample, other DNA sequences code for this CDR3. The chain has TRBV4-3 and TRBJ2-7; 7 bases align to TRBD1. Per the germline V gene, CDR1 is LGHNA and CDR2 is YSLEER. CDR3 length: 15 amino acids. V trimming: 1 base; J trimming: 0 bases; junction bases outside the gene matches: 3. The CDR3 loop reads CASSQVRDSSYEQYF. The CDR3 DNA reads TGCGCCAGCAGCCAAGTGAGGGACAGCTCCTACGAGCAGTACTTC.

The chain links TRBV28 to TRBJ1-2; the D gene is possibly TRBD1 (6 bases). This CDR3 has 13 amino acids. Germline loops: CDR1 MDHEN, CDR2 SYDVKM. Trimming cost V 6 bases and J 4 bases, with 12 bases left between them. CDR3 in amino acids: CASRSDSSYGYTF. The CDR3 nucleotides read TGTGCCAGCAGATCGGACAGCAGCTATGGCTACACCTTC.

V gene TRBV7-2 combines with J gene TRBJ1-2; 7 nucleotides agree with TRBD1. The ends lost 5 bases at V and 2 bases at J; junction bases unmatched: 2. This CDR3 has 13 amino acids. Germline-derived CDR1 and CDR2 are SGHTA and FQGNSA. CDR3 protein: CASSRDRNYGYTF. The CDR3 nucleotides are TGTGCCAGCAGCCGGGACAGAAACTATGGCTACACCTTC.

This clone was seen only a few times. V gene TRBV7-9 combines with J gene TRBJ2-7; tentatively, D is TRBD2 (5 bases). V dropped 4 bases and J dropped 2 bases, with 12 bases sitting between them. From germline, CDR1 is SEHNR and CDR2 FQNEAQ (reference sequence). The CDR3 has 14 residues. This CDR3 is CASSSLRGTYEQYF. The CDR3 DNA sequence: TGTGCCAGCAGCTCCCTACGGGGTACCTACGAGCAGTACTTC.

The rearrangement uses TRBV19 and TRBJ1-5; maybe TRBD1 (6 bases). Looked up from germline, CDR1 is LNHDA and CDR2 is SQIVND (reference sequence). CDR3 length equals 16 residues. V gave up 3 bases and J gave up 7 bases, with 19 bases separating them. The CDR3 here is CASSILMGQGRQPQHF. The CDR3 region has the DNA TGTGCCAGTAGTATTCTGATGGGACAAGGGCGCCAGCCCCAGCATTTT.